This T cell receptor (beta chain) was recorded in a study of cytomegalovirus exposure and HLA in healthy donors. Study-level background: The 95 to 150 validation repertoires and the roughly 700 first-cohort repertoires shared a platform, a later analysis reported.

TCRdb's table, derived via immunoSEQ multiplex PCR, lists solely in-frame clones and lacks some. The sample lists roughly 120,000 clones; about nine tenths were seen once. The TCR originated in a man between 18 and 35 years old in good health and CMV-seronegative. The material sequenced was PBMCs.

As DNA, the CDR3 is TGTGCCAGCAGGGAGACAGGGGGAGGCAATCAGCCCCAGCATTTT. The encoded protein is CASRETGGGNQPQHF. The chain employs TRBV2 and TRBJ1-5; 9 positions agree with TRBD1. The CDR3 sequence is 15 residues long. V trimming: 6 bases; J trimming: 2 bases; junction bases outside the gene matches: 5. The germline V gene encodes CDR1 SNHLY and CDR2 FYNNEI.